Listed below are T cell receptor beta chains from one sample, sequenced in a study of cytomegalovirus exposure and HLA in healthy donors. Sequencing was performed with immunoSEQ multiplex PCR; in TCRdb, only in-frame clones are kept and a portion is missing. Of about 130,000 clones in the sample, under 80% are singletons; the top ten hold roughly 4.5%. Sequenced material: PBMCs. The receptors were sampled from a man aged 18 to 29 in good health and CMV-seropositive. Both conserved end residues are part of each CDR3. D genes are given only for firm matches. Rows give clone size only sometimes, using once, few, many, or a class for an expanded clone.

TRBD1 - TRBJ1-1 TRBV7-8 CASSPDRGGNTEAFF TGTGCCAGCAGCCCAGACAGGGGTGGGAACACTGAAGCTTTCTTT
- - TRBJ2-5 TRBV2 CASMGQNQETQYF TGTGCCAGCATGGGGCAGAACCAAGAGACCCAGTACTTC
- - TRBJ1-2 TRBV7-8 CASSLGPEDGYTF TGTGCCAGCAGCTTAGGCCCCGAGGATGGCTACACCTTC
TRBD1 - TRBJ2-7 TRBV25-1 CASSVFGQGHHEQYF TGTGCCAGCAGTGTTTTCGGACAGGGGCACCACGAGCAGTACTTC
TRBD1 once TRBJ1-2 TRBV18 CASSPPIDRANYGYTF TGTGCCAGCTCACCACCGATTGACAGGGCTAACTATGGCTACACCTTC
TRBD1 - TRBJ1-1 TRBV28 CASSWTGGSEAFF TGTGCCAGCAGTTGGACAGGGGGTTCTGAAGCTTTCTTT
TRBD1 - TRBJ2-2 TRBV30 CAGQGDVGTGELFF TGTGCCGGCCAGGGGGACGTGGGGACCGGGGAGCTGTTTTTT
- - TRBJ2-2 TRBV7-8 CASSPPGMWGRIGELFF TGTGCCAGCAGCCCCCCGGGGATGTGGGGGCGAATCGGGGAGCTGTTTTTT
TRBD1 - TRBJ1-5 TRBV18 CASSRDRGGQPQHF TGTGCCAGCTCCCGTGACAGGGGCGGACAGCCCCAGCATTTT
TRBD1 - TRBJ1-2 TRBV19 CASRAGTGGSYGYTF TGTGCCAGTAGGGCCGGGACAGGGGGCTCCTATGGCTACACCTTC
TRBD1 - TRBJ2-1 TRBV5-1 CASSPGTVPYNEQFF TGCGCCAGCAGCCCAGGGACAGTCCCGTACAATGAGCAGTTCTTC
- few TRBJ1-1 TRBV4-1 CASSQEPGFQAFF TGCGCCAGCAGCCAAGAACCGGGATTCCAAGCTTTCTTT
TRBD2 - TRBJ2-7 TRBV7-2 CASSLRLAEGEQYF TGTGCCAGCAGCCTAAGACTAGCCGAGGGCGAGCAGTACTTC
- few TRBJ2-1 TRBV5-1 CASSLAQAVINEQFF TGCGCCAGCAGCTTGGCCCAGGCAGTGATCAATGAGCAGTTCTTC
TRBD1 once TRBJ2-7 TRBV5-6 CASSYRDRGYEQYF TGTGCCAGCAGCTACCGGGACAGGGGTTACGAGCAGTACTTC
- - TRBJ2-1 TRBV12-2 CASRLDRRWEREKQFF TGTGCAAGTCGCTTAGACCGAAGGTGGGAGCGGGAGAAGCAGTTCTTC
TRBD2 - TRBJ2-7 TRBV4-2 CASSQEAGGFLREQYF TGTGCCAGCAGCCAAGAGGCGGGAGGGTTTCTGCGCGAGCAGTACTTC
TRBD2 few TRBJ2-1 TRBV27 CASSSGPLAGAFNEQFF TGTGCCAGCAGTTCCGGACCACTAGCGGGAGCCTTCAATGAGCAGTTCTTC
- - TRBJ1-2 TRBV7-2 CASSPTVLYGYTF TGTGCCAGCAGCCCTACAGTGCTCTATGGCTACACCTTC
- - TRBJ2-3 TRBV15 CATSRDRGTSTDTQYF TGTGCCACCAGCAGAGATCGAGGAACTAGCACAGATACGCAGTATTTT
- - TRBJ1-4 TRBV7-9 CASSYPGTQGREKLFF TGTGCCAGCAGCTATCCAGGGACTCAAGGGCGGGAAAAACTGTTTTTT
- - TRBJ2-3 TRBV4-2 CASSPGASVEGDTQYF TGTGCCAGCAGCCCCGGGGCTAGCGTCGAGGGGGATACGCAGTATTTT
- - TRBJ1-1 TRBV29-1 CSGREGTEAFF TGCAGCGGGAGGGAGGGGACTGAAGCTTTCTTT
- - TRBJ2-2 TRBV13 CASSPTLGELFF TGTGCCAGCAGCCCGACACTGGGGGAGCTGTTTTTT
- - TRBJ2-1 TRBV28 CASSFPPDGSSYNEQFF TGTGCCAGCAGTTTTCCGCCAGACGGGAGCTCCTACAATGAGCAGTTCTTC
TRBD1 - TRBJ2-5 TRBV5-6 CASSQDRSQYF TGTGCCAGCAGCCAGGACAGGTCCCAGTACTTC
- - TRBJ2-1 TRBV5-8 CASSLARAAYNEQFF TGTGCCAGCAGCTTGGCCAGGGCAGCCTACAATGAGCAGTTCTTC
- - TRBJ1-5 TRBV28 CASSLFNNQPQHF TGTGCCAGCAGTTTGTTTAACAATCAGCCCCAGCATTTT
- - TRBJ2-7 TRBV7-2 CASSSTSFNEQYF TGTGCCAGCAGCTCTACTAGTTTTAACGAGCAGTACTTC
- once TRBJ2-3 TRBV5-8 CASSRNGQSTDTQYF TGTGCCAGCAGCCGTAATGGACAGAGCACAGATACGCAGTATTTT
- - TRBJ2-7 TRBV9 CASSGDSSGEQYF TGTGCCAGCAGTGGAGACTCAAGTGGCGAGCAGTACTTC
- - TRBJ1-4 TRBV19 CASRRQATNEKLFF TGTGCCAGTAGGCGACAGGCAACTAATGAAAAACTGTTTTTT
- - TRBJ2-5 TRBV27 CASSSLGVGETQYF TGTGCCAGCAGTTCGCTAGGGGTGGGGGAGACCCAGTACTTC
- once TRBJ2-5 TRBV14 CASSHLKNRRLQETQYF TGTGCCAGCAGCCACCTTAAAAACAGGAGACTCCAAGAGACCCAGTACTTC
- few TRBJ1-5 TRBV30 CAWKYSGASNQPQHF TGTGCCTGGAAGTACTCTGGGGCAAGCAATCAGCCCCAGCATTTT
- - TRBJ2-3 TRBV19 CASSIEAGEHTQYF TGTGCCAGTAGTATAGAGGCAGGGGAGCATACGCAGTATTTT
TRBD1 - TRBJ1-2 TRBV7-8 CASSFLTGGYYGYTF TGTGCCAGCAGCTTCTTAACAGGGGGTTACTATGGCTACACCTTC
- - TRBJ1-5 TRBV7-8 CASSARGSGEYSNQPQHF TGTGCCAGCAGCGCGAGAGGGTCGGGAGAATATAGCAATCAGCCCCAGCATTTT
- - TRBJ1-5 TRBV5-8 CASSLALSNQPQHF TGTGCCAGCAGCTTGGCTCTTAGCAATCAGCCCCAGCATTTT
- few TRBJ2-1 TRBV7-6 CASSLGAQGKKINEQFF TGTGCCAGCAGCTTAGGCGCCCAGGGCAAAAAAATCAATGAGCAGTTCTTC
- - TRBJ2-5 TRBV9 CASSGGTSEQYF TGTGCCAGCAGCGGCGGGACTTCTGAGCAGTACTTC
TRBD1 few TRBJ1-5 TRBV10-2 CASRGTGTQPQHF TGCGCCAGCAGGGGGACAGGGACCCAGCCCCAGCATTTT
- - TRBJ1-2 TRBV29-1 CSVSGGNYGYTF TGCAGCGTTTCGGGGGGGAACTATGGCTACACCTTC
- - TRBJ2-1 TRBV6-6 CASRAGGGGDEQFF TGTGCCAGCAGAGCGGGTGGGGGTGGCGATGAGCAGTTCTTC